This TCR beta chain was profiled in a study of T cell responses to AZD1222 COVID-19 vaccine. Per germline, CDR1 SGHAT and CDR2 FQNNGV. The V and J ends lost 6 bases and 6 bases, in that order; junction bases with no gene match: 8. The CDR3 contains 14 residues. TCRdb's copy holds only in-frame clones and misses some; the assay was immunoSEQ multiplex PCR. The sample carries about 86,000 clones, about 72% recorded once. The genes are TRBV11-2 and TRBJ1-5; 7 bases are a match to TRBD1. The sequence derives from an adult in good health. This material consisted of peripheral blood, taken on day 0 of AZD1222 vaccination. The CDR3 here is CASSLTGDTQPQHF. CDR3 nucleotide sequence: TGTGCCAGCAGTCTCACAGGGGATACTCAGCCCCAGCATTTT.